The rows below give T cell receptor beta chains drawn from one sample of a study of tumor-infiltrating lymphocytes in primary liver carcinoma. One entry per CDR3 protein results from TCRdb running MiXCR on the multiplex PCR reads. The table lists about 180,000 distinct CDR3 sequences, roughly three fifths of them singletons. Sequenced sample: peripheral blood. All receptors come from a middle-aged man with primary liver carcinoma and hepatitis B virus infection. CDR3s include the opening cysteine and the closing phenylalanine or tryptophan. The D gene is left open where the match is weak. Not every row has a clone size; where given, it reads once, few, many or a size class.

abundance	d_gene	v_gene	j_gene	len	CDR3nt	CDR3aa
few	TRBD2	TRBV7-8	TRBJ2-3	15	TGTGCCAGCAGCTCGGGACTAGCGGATACAGATACGCAGTATTTT	CASSSGLADTDTQYF
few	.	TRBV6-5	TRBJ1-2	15	TGTGCCAGCAAGAGGGAGGTGTGGGATAACTATGGCTACACCTTC	CASKREVWDNYGYTF
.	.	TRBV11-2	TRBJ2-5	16	TGTGCCAGCAGCCCAGGACAGAGGGCATATCACGAGACCCAGTACTTC	CASSPGQRAYHETQYF
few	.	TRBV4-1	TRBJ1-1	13	TGCGCCAGCGGGGGGGGAGATTGCACTGAAGCTTTCTTT	CASGGGDCTEAFF
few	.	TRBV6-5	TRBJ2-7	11	TGTGCCCTAGGAGGGGCCTACGAGCAGTACTTC	CALGGAYEQYF
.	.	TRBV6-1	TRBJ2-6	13	TGTGCCAGCAGTTCCTCTGGGGCCAACATCCTGACTTTC	CASSSSGANILTF
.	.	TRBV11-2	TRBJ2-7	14	TGTGTCAGCAGGAACCCGGAACTAGCAAGGGAGCAGTACTTC	CVSRNPELAREQYF
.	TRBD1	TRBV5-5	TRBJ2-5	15	TGTGCCAGCAGCTTGGAACAGGGGCGGGAAGAGACCCAGTACTTC	CASSLEQGREETQYF
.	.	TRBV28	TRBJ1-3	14	TGTGCCAGCAGGACGGACAGTCCTGGAAACACCATATGTTTT	CASRTDSPGNTICF
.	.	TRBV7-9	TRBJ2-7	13	TGTGCCAGGACCAACAGGGCCTCCTACGAGCAGTACTTC	CARTNRASYEQYF
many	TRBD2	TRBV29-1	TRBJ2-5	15	TGCAGCGTTGAAGCGAGGTCGGGAGCGGGGGAGACCCAGTACTTC	CSVEARSGAGETQYF
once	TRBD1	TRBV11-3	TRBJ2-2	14	TGTGCCAGCGCGACAGGGGCGAACACAGGGAAGCTGTTTTTT	CASATGANTGKLFF
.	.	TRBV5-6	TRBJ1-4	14	TGTGCCAGCAGCTACTTAGAGACGGATGAAAAACAGTTTTTT	CASSYLETDEKQFF
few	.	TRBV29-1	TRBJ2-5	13	TGCAGCGTGGGGGTGGGGGCCCAAGAGACCCAGTACTTC	CSVGVGAQETQYF
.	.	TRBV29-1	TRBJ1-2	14	TGCAGCACCCGCCCTGGGCAGGCCAACTATGGCTACACCTTC	CSTRPGQANYGYTF
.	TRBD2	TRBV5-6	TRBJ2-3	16	TGTGCCAGGAGCTTGCGAGTTAGCGGGAGCACAGATACGCAGTATTTT	CARSLRVSGSTDTQYF
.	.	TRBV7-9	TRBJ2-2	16	TGTGCCAGCAGCTTAGTACTGAGGGGAGACACCGGGGAGCTGTTTTTT	CASSLVLRGDTGELFF
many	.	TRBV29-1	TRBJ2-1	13	TGCAGCGTTGTAAGATCTCCCTACAATGAGCAGTTCTTC	CSVVRSPYNEQFF
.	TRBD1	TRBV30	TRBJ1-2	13	TGTGCCTGGAGTCGGGACAGTTCCTATGGCTACACCTTC	CAWSRDSSYGYTF
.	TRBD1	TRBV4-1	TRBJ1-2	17	TGCGCCAGCAGCCCCACGGTATCCCTCGGGACAGACTATGGCTACACCTTC	CASSPTVSLGTDYGYTF
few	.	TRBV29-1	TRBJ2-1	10	TGCAGCGTGGGGGACTTAGAGCAGTTCTTC	CSVGDLEQFF
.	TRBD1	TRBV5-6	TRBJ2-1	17	TGTGCCAGCAGCTTGGGGGGAGCAGGGGGTACCTACAATGAGCAGCTCTTC	CASSLGGAGGTYNEQLF
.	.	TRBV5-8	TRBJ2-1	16	TGTGCCAGCAGCCTCGGACTCTTTGGGGCCTACAATGAGCAGTTCTTC	CASSLGLFGAYNEQFF
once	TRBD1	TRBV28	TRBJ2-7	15	TGTGCCAGCAGTTTACGGGTGACAGGGCCCTACGAGCAGTACTTC	CASSLRVTGPYEQYF
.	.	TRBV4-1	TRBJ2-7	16	TGCGCCAGCAGCGAAGACTCGGCGGCCCTCTCCTACGAGCAGTACTTC	CASSEDSAALSYEQYF
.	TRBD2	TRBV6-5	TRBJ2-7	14	TGTGCCAGCAGTAGCGGGACCTTCACCTACAAGCAGTACTTC	CASSSGTFTYKQYF
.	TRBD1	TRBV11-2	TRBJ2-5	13	TGTGCCAGCAGCTCTACAGGGGCCGGGACCCAGTACTTC	CASSSTGAGTQYF
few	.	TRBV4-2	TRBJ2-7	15	TGTGCCAGCAGCCAAGATCTGCTACAGGGAGGCGAGCAGTACTTC	CASSQDLLQGGEQYF
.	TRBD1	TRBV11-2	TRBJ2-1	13	TGTACCGGCAGCTCAGGACAGGGGAATGAGCAGTTCTTC	CTGSSGQGNEQFF
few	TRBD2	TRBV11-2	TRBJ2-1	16	TGTGCCAGCAGCTTGGATAACGGACTAGCCGTGGGCGAGCAGTTCTTC	CASSLDNGLAVGEQFF
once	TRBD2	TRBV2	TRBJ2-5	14	TGTGCCAGCAGTGAAAATGGACTAGGGGAGACCCAGTACTTC	CASSENGLGETQYF
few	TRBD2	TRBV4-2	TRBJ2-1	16	TGTGCCAGCAGCCAAGCGGACGGACTAGCCTACAATGAGCAGTTCTTC	CASSQADGLAYNEQFF
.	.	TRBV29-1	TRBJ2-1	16	TGCAGCGTTGAAGACGCAAGCGGCTACAACTACAATGAGCAGTTCTTC	CSVEDASGYNYNEQFF
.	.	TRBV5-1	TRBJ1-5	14	TGCGCCAGAAACTTGGAGGGTCCCGATCAGCCCCAGCATTTT	CARNLEGPDQPQHF
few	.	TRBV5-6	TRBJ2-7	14	TGTGCCAGCAGTCCCTTGAAGACAGGAGGACAGCAGTACTTC	CASSPLKTGGQQYF
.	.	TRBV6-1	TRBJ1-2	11	TGTGTCAGCAATGACAACTATGGCTACACCTTC	CVSNDNYGYTF
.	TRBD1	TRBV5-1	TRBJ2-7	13	TGCGCCAGCAGCTGGACAGGGGACCACGAGCAGTACTTC	CASSWTGDHEQYF
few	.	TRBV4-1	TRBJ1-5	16	TGCGCCAGCAGCCAAAGAGAGGGAGGGGCCAATCAGCCCCAGCATTTT	CASSQREGGANQPQHF
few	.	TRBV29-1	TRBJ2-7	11	TGCAGCGTTGTGACAGGGAGGGAGCAGTACTTC	CSVVTGREQYF
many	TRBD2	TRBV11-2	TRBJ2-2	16	TGTGCCAGCAGCTTAGCCGGAACGGGAGGGACCGGGGAGCTGTTTTTT	CASSLAGTGGTGELFF
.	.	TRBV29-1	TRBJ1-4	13	TGCAGCATCCAGCGGGGTACTAATGAAAAACTGTTTTTT	CSIQRGTNEKLFF
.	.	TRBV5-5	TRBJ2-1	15	TGTGCCAGCAGCTTGCGGACGCCCTCCTACAATGAGCAGTTCTTC	CASSLRTPSYNEQFF
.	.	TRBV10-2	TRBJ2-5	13	TGCGCCAGCAATACAGGAGGGGGAGAGACCCAGTACTTC	CASNTGGGETQYF
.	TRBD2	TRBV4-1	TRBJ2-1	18	TGCGCCAGCAGCCAAAAGGGACTAGCGGGAGGAGGTCAGAATGAGCAGTTCTTC	CASSQKGLAGGGQNEQFF